This T cell receptor beta chain stems from a study of blood T cell repertoires in COVID-19. Study-level background: The United States, Italy and Spain supplied acute and convalescent COVID-19 samples. Sample material is recorded as cDNA or gDNA derived from T cells, B-cell-depleted T cells, or PBMCs.

Germline loops: CDR1 SGHTS, CDR2 YDEGEE. CDR3 length: 14 residues. The V gene end was trimmed by 4 bases and the J gene end by 2 bases; junction bases not matched to a gene: 3. As handled by the study authors: Amplification from reference gene primers served as the basis for estimated nucleated cell counts. Libraries were prepared by immunoSEQ multiplex PCR; TCRdb keeps only in-frame clonotypes and omits some of them. D and trimming come from the DNA, and the V and J calls and clone size come from that table. The sample carries some 120,000 clones, roughly 83% recorded once. The sequenced sample consisted of peripheral blood. The V gene is TRBV5-8, the J gene TRBJ2-5; TRBD1 matches at 9 bases. This clonotype originated in a woman in her 70s with acute or convalescent COVID-19. This CDR3 is CASSPGQGQETQYF. The CDR3, as DNA: TGTGCCAGCAGCCCGGGACAGGGTCAAGAGACCCAGTACTTC.